This is a list of T cell receptor beta chains from one sample in a study of breast tumors, draining lymph nodes, adjacent tissues. TCRdb passed the multiplex PCR reads through MiXCR, listing each CDR3 protein once. The sample shows about 180,000 distinct CDR3 sequences, 30% to 35% of them seen only once. Material for sequencing was axillary lymph node tissue. The receptors were gathered from a female donor with breast cancer. Some clones in this sample may be carry-over from other donors' samples. The CDR3 runs from the conserved cysteine through the conserved F or W. A D gene is named only where the DNA matches it firmly. Only some rows state a clone size, as once, few, many or a class for expanded clones.

V	D	size	J	DNA	CDR3
TRBV9	TRBD1	many	TRBJ2-7	TGTGCCAGCAGCGTAGGTCCAGGGGGTTACTACGAGCAGTACTTC	CASSVGPGGYYEQYF
TRBV14	NA	NA	TRBJ1-1	TGTGCCAGCAGACTAAACAGGGTCAAATCTGAAGCTTTCTTT	CASRLNRVKSEAFF
TRBV15	NA	many	TRBJ2-7	TGTGCCACCAGCAGAGCATCCCACGAGCAGTACTTC	CATSRASHEQYF
TRBV6-6	NA	many	TRBJ1-4	TGTGCCAGCAGCCCTCCTGGGGGGGTGCGGGAAAAACTGTTTTTT	CASSPPGGVREKLFF
TRBV20-1	NA	NA	TRBJ1-5	TGCAGTGCTAGGCGATCGGGACTCCAGCATTTT	CSARRSGLQHF
TRBV20-1	TRBD1	NA	TRBJ2-2	TGCAGTGCGCGGACAGGGGGCCCGAACACCGGGGAGCTGTTTTTT	CSARTGGPNTGELFF
TRBV7-3	TRBD2	many	TRBJ2-1	TGTGCCAGCAGCTTACTAGCGGGAAGTCATGAGCAGTTCTTC	CASSLLAGSHEQFF
TRBV9	NA	many	TRBJ1-5	TGTGCCAGCAGCGTAGTGGACTTCACAGATACGCAGCATTTT	CASSVVDFTDTQHF
TRBV6-6	NA	NA	TRBJ1-6	TGTGCCAGCAGTTATTACTCAGCAAGGGGGAGCCAAAATTCACCCCTCCACTTT	CASSYYSARGSQNSPLHF
TRBV9	NA	few	TRBJ1-2	TGTGCCAGCAGCGTAGGCGGGATAGGGAGCGGTGGCTACACCTTC	CASSVGGIGSGGYTF
TRBV28	TRBD1	NA	TRBJ2-7	TGTGCCAGCAGTTTAATAGGACAGGGGGCGGAGCAGTACTTC	CASSLIGQGAEQYF
TRBV9	NA	NA	TRBJ2-3	TGTGCCAGCAGCGTATCCGCGGGTCCCGGCTACAATGAGCAGTATTTT	CASSVSAGPGYNEQYF
TRBV4-1	NA	few	TRBJ2-7	TGCGCCAGCAGCCAAGGCCCGGGCAGGGGGGACGAGCAGTACTTC	CASSQGPGRGDEQYF
TRBV14	NA	many	TRBJ2-7	TGTGCCAGCAGCCAAGACGGGTACTACGAGCAGTACTTC	CASSQDGYYEQYF
TRBV29-1	NA	many	TRBJ2-5	TGCAGCGTTGAGGCCGACGAATACGGCCAACTGAGGGAGACCCAGTACTTC	CSVEADEYGQLRETQYF
TRBV20-1	NA	NA	TRBJ1-2	TGCAGTGCTAGCCAGGGCAACGCTGACTATGGCTACACCTTC	CSASQGNADYGYTF
TRBV6-5	NA	NA	TRBJ1-1	TGTGCCAGCAGTTCACAGCTTGTCGCTGAAGCTTTCTTT	CASSSQLVAEAFF
TRBV29-1	NA	NA	TRBJ1-4	TGCAGCTTTGGGGTTGAAAAACTGTTTTTT	CSFGVEKLFF
TRBV24-1	TRBD2	many	TRBJ2-5	TGTGCCACCAGCAAAGGGACTAGCGGGGTCAAGACCCAGTACTTC	CATSKGTSGVKTQYF
TRBV20-1	NA	many	TRBJ2-5	TGCAGTGCTCCCGGACAGAAAGAGACCCAGTACTTC	CSAPGQKETQYF
TRBV7-8	NA	once	TRBJ2-3	TGTGCCAGCACCTGGGAGTATGAGCAGTATTTT	CASTWEYEQYF
TRBV5-1	TRBD1	many	TRBJ1-2	TGCGCCAGCAGCCCATCGAGGGACAGAACTAACTATGGCTACACCTTC	CASSPSRDRTNYGYTF
TRBV4-1	NA	many	TRBJ1-2	TGCGCCAGCAGCCAAGAGCTGGAGAACTATGGCTACACCTTC	CASSQELENYGYTF
TRBV6-1	NA	NA	TRBJ1-5	TGTGCCAGCAGTGATGGAGGTGGAGATAGCAATCAGCCCCAGCATTTT	CASSDGGGDSNQPQHF
TRBV7-3	NA	once	TRBJ2-5	TGTGCCAGCAGCTTAATCGCGCCCGAGCAAGAGACCCAGCACTTC	CASSLIAPEQETQHF
TRBV7-3	TRBD1	NA	TRBJ2-7	TGTGCCAGCATCGGGCGGACAGGGGGTTACTACGAGCAGTACTTC	CASIGRTGGYYEQYF
TRBV20-1	NA	many	TRBJ2-7	TGCAGTGCTTCTCAATCCGGACAAGGCACCTCCGAGCAGTACTTC	CSASQSGQGTSEQYF
TRBV9	TRBD2	many	TRBJ2-1	TGTGCCAGCAGCGTAGCAGGTGGGAGGGCCTCCAATGAGCAGTTCTTC	CASSVAGGRASNEQFF
TRBV14	NA	NA	TRBJ1-1	TGTGCCAGCAGCCAAGGGGGGACATCTGAAGCTTTCTTT	CASSQGGTSEAFF
TRBV6-1	NA	NA	TRBJ2-7	TGTGCCAGCAGTGAATACGAACACGAATACGAGCAGTACTTC	CASSEYEHEYEQYF
TRBV14	NA	many	TRBJ1-2	TGTGCCAGCAGCCAAGTTGCAGGGGCACAATTTAACTATGGCTACACCTTC	CASSQVAGAQFNYGYTF
TRBV2	NA	NA	TRBJ1-3	TGTGCCAGCAGTGTTCACAGCCCTAACTATGGCTACACCATATATTTT	CASSVHSPNYGYTIYF
TRBV25-1	NA	NA	TRBJ2-7	TGTGCCAGCAGTGTTTCGCAGGCGGCCTACGAGCAGTACTTC	CASSVSQAAYEQYF
TRBV20-1	TRBD1	NA	TRBJ2-7	TGCAGTGCTAGAAAATCCGGGACAGCCTCCGAGCAGTACTTC	CSARKSGTASEQYF
TRBV7-9	NA	many	TRBJ2-7	TGTGCCAGCAGCTTAGTAGCAGCTGAGCAGTACTTC	CASSLVAAEQYF
TRBV11-1	NA	NA	TRBJ1-1	TGTGCCAGCAGCCGATCAGGGGTCACTGAAGCTTTCTTT	CASSRSGVTEAFF
TRBV9	NA	many	TRBJ2-7	TGTGCCAGCAGCGTGGCATTGGGGCTGGGGTACGAGCAGTACTTC	CASSVALGLGYEQYF
TRBV27	NA	many	TRBJ2-3	TGTGCCAGCAGCTCAGGGGCAGATACGCAGTATTTT	CASSSGADTQYF
TRBV2	TRBD2	many	TRBJ2-1	TGTGCCAGCATCAGGTGGACTAGCGGATGGAGCTCCTACAATGAGCAGTTCTTC	CASIRWTSGWSSYNEQFF
TRBV20-1	NA	many	TRBJ2-1	TGCAGTGCTCGATTACCCGGGCATCTCAATGAGCAGTTCTTC	CSARLPGHLNEQFF
TRBV7-9	NA	many	TRBJ1-4	TGTGCCAGCAGCCACACGGAGCACGCAACTAATGAAAAACTGTTTTTT	CASSHTEHATNEKLFF
TRBV19	NA	many	TRBJ2-3	TGTGCCAGTAGTCCCGGACAGACTGATACGCAGTATTTT	CASSPGQTDTQYF